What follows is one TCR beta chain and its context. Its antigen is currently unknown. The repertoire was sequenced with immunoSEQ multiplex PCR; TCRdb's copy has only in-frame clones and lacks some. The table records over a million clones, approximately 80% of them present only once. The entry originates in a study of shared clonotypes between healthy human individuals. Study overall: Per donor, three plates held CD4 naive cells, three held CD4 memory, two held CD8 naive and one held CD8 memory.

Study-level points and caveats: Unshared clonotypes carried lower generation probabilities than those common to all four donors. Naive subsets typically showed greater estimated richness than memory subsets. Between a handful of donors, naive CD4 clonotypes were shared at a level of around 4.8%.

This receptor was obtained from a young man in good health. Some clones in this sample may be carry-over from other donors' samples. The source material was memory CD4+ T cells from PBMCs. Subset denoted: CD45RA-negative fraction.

CDR3 bases: TGTGCCAGCAGTTTATTTCCGGTTCTTCGGGAAAAACTGTTTTTT. Encoded protein: CASSLFPVLREKLFF. The rearrangement joins TRBV28 to TRBJ1-4; D gene unclear. V was trimmed by 1 base and J by 8 bases, leaving 14 bases between them. Germline CDR1 reads MDHEN; CDR2 reads SYDVKM. The CDR3 consists of 15 residues.